This TCR beta chain was profiled in a study of Graves' ophthalmopathy and Graves' hyperthyroidism. Amplification of TCR beta CDR3 regions used RNA transcripts. HTBI-primed RT-PCR formed the first round, and a multiplex PCR formed the second. From the multiplex PCR reads, TCRdb called clonotypes with MiXCR, one entry per CDR3 protein. The top ten clones hold approximately 7.7% of a sample with 620,000 or so distinct CDR3 sequences, about a fifth of them seen once. This clonotype was observed many times. The CDR3 totals 13 residues. V gave up 2 bases and J gave up 3 bases, with 2 bases separating them. Additional autoimmune diseases, uncontrolled infections, pregnancy or lactation disqualified patients. PBMCs came from roughly 10 ml of fresh peripheral blood.

This rearrangement joins TRBV12-3 or TRBV12-4 to TRBJ1-6; unclear D gene. The TCR was taken from a woman in her late teens or twenties with stable Graves' hyperthyroidism. Some clones in this sample may be carry-over from other donors' samples. The sample comprised peripheral blood. In nucleotides, the CDR3 is TGTGCCAGCAGTTTATACTATAATTCACCCCTCCACTTT. Its protein product is CASSLYYNSPLHF.